The 18 T cell receptor beta chains listed next were all sequenced from one sample in a study of blood T cell repertoires in COVID-19. Data came from immunoSEQ multiplex PCR; TCRdb stores just in-frame clones and leaves some out. Among around 210,000 clones listed, roughly 90% were seen once. The sample taken for sequencing was PBMCs or T cells enriched from blood (not recorded which). The receptors were gathered from a woman under 30 who had recovered from COVID-19.

The V gene is TRBV27, the J gene TRBJ1-6, with a tentative D call TRBD1 (5 bases). V was clipped by 6 bases and J by 4 bases, with 19 bases between them. Germline CDR1 reads MNHEY; CDR2 reads SMNVEV (reference sequence). CDR3 size: 17 residues. For the CDR3, the DNA is TGTGCCAGCAGAAGGTCGAGTGCAGGGTCTTATAATTCACCCCTCCACTTT. Its translation is CASRRSSAGSYNSPLHF.

The chain has TRBV19 and TRBJ1-4; 7 positions agree with TRBD1. The V gene end was trimmed by 5 bases and the J gene end by 5 bases; junction bases not matched to a gene: 8. The CDR3 totals 15 residues. CDR1 and CDR2 (germline): LNHDA, SQIVND (reference sequence). The CDR3 here is CASSYRQGSNEKLFF. CDR3 nucleotides: TGTGCCAGTAGTTACAGACAGGGCTCAAATGAAAAACTGTTTTTT.

V gene TRBV27 combines with J gene TRBJ1-2, with 7 nucleotides matching TRBD1. Germline CDR1 and CDR2: MNHEY and SMNVEV (reference sequence). The CDR3 length is 15 residues. J gave up 8 bases and V 4 bases, and 13 bases lay outside the gene matches. The CDR3 DNA follows: TGTGCCAGCAGTTCCGATCGGGACAGATGGGGAGGCTACACCTTC. Protein product: CASSSDRDRWGGYTF.

The chain couples TRBV19 to TRBJ1-6; 7 bases line up with TRBD1. Germline V lookup: CDR1 LNHDA, CDR2 SQIVND (reference sequence). V was pared by 4 bases and J by 7 bases, with 4 bases of the junction left unmatched. The CDR3 length is 14 residues. CDR3 sequence: CASSRQGVNSPLHF. For the CDR3, the DNA is TGTGCCAGTAGTAGACAGGGAGTAAATTCACCCCTCCACTTT.

CDR3 DNA sequence: TGCGCCAGCAGCCCTGGTAGCCTCAGGAGGGAACCCCACACTGAAGCTTTCTTT. Protein: CASSPGSLRREPHTEAFF. The J gene is TRBJ1-1, the V gene TRBV4-1; no reliable D call. The V gene lost 4 bases and the J gene lost 3 bases, with 24 bases spanning the gap. Germline CDR1 is MGHRA and CDR2 is YSYEKL. This CDR3 comprises 18 residues.

The chain is built from TRBV9 and TRBJ2-7, with D possibly being TRBD1 (5 bases). V gave up 0 bases and J gave up 6 bases, with 10 bases separating them. Germline CDR1 and CDR2: SGDLS and YYNGEE. There are 13 residues in the CDR3. For the CDR3, the DNA is TGTGCCAGCAGCGTAGGACAGAGCGTCGAGCAGTACTTC. This gives the protein CASSVGQSVEQYF.

The rearrangement links TRBV30 to TRBJ1-1; unclear D gene. The V end lost 1 base, the J end lost 8 bases, and 8 bases lay between the germline ends. This CDR3 region has 11 residues. From germline, CDR1 is GTSNPN and CDR2 SVGIG (reference sequence). The CDR3 here is CAWSEREEAFF. The CDR3 DNA reads as TGTGCCTGGAGTGAACGGGAAGAAGCTTTCTTT.

The genes are TRBV9 and TRBJ2-7, with 8 bases lining up with TRBD2. V gave up 4 bases and J gave up 5 bases; unmatched junction bases: 5. This CDR3 spans 13 amino acids. CDR1 is SGDLS and CDR2 is YYNGEE in the germline V gene. CDR3 in amino acids: CASSLGLVDEQYF. CDR3 nucleotides: TGTGCCAGCAGCTTGGGACTAGTGGACGAGCAGTACTTC.

This clone was counted once. This chain joins TRBV5-1 and TRBJ2-1; 8 bases are a match to TRBD2. The CDR3 runs 16 residues. V lost 5 bases, J lost 2 bases, and 9 bases stayed unmatched. Per germline, CDR1 SGHRS and CDR2 YFSETQ. The CDR3 DNA sequence: TGCGCCAGCAGGTTGAATAGCGGGGATACCTACAATGAGCAGTTCTTC. Amino acid sequence: CASRLNSGDTYNEQFF.

The V gene is TRBV28, the J gene TRBJ2-5, with D perhaps matching TRBD1 (6 bases). V dropped 3 bases and J dropped 1 base, with 9 bases sitting between them. The CDR3 runs to 14 residues. Per germline, CDR1 MDHEN and CDR2 SYDVKM. CDR3 bases: TGTGCCAGCAGTTTGAGGGACATCCAAGAGACCCAGTACTTC. Protein product: CASSLRDIQETQYF.

This rearrangement joins TRBV11-2 to TRBJ2-1; a weak D match, TRBD2 (8 bases). The germline V and J ends were trimmed by 3 bases and 0 bases, with 12 bases remaining between them. The CDR3 runs to 16 residues. Germline V gene lookup returns CDR1 SGHAT and CDR2 FQNNGV. CDR3 coding DNA: TGTGCCAGCAGCTTGCGGGGGGACAGCTCCTACAATGAGCAGTTCTTC. This translates into CASSLRGDSSYNEQFF.

CDR3 loop: CASSLERVPGEQYF. The CDR3 DNA reads as TGTGCCAGCAGCTTAGAGCGGGTTCCGGGGGAGCAGTACTTC. V gene TRBV7-6 combines with J gene TRBJ2-7, with D perhaps matching TRBD2 (6 bases). Trimming removed 1 base from V and 7 bases from J, with 14 bases in between. This CDR3 region has 14 residues. Germline V gene lookup returns CDR1 SGHVS and CDR2 FNYEAQ.

This chain joins TRBV28 and TRBJ1-3; D remains unclear. CDR1 and CDR2 (germline): MDHEN, SYDVKM. The CDR3 is 13 amino acids. V lost 1 base to trimming and J lost 5 bases, with 6 bases between them. The CDR3: CASSLSGRNTIYF. Written as DNA, the CDR3 is TGTGCCAGCAGTTTATCCGGTAGAAACACCATATATTTT.

The chain uses TRBV6-5 and TRBJ1-6; D is undetermined. Trimming stripped 2 bases from V and 7 bases from J, with 9 bases between. The germline V gene has CDR1 MNHEY and CDR2 SVGAGI. CDR3 length: 14 residues. The CDR3: CASSYARLNSPLHF. In DNA form, the CDR3 reads TGTGCCAGCAGTTACGCCCGTCTAAATTCACCCCTCCACTTT.

The rearrangement links TRBV3-1 (or the pseudogene TRBV3-2) to TRBJ2-2; D unresolved. This CDR3 has 14 amino acids. CDR1 LGHDT and CDR2 YNNKEL come from the germline V gene (reference sequence). The ends were cut back, 4 bases at V and 4 bases at J, with 10 bases in the middle. The DNA for the CDR3 is TGTGCCAGCAGCCTGAGGCGGAGCACCGGGGAGCTGTTTTTT. It specifies CASSLRRSTGELFF.

The rearrangement links TRBV19 to TRBJ2-5; TRBD2 agrees at 10 bases. The V gene's germline CDR1 is LNHDA and CDR2 SQIVND (reference sequence). Unmatched junction bases numbered 8, after V lost 3 bases and J lost 4 bases. This CDR3 contains 16 residues. The CDR3 protein is CASSMSGGAGGETQYF. The CDR3, as DNA: TGTGCCAGTAGTATGAGCGGGGGGGCCGGGGGAGAGACCCAGTACTTC.

This chain links TRBV6-5 with TRBJ1-2, with D tentatively TRBD1 (6 bases). V was clipped by 6 bases and J by 8 bases, with 13 bases between them. The CDR3 sequence is 12 residues long. In germline, CDR1 is MNHEY, CDR2 SVGAGI. The CDR3 region is CASSPRGGGYTF. The DNA of the CDR3 is TGTGCCAGCAGCCCCCGGGGGGGCGGCTACACCTTC.

The chain carries TRBV15 and TRBJ1-1, with TRBD1 as a possible D gene (6 bases). Germline assignment: CDR1 LNHNV and CDR2 YYDKDF (reference sequence). V lost 0 bases and J lost 10, with 18 bases in between. This CDR3 has 15 residues. The CDR3 region has the DNA TGTGCCACCAGCAGAGATGGCGGGGGCGAATTTATAGCTTTCTTT. The encoded protein is CATSRDGGGEFIAFF.